A single sample gave rise to the 5 T cell receptor beta chains below, sequenced in a study of cytomegalovirus exposure and HLA in healthy donors. PCR primers comprised 60 Vbeta and 13 Jbeta primers. The table came from immunoSEQ multiplex PCR; TCRdb's copy has only in-frame clones and leaves some out. The sample carries fewer than 250,000 clones, just under 75% recorded once. Material for sequencing was PBMCs. The origin of the receptors is a woman in her thirties in good health and CMV-seropositive.

The V and J genes are TRBV29-1 and TRBJ2-5; D gene unclear. Near its end, the DNA agrees better with TRBJ2-7, so the J call may be wrong. CDR1 and CDR2 from the germline V gene are SQVTM and ANQGSEA. The CDR3 covers 12 residues. The CDR3 region is CSVVWTDYEQYF. CDR3 DNA sequence: TGCAGCGTTGTATGGACGGACTACGAGCAGTACTTC.

This clone was detected only a few times. The chain has TRBV6-5 and TRBJ2-7; TRBD2 matches 11 bases. Germline CDR1 is MNHEY and CDR2 is SVGAGI. CDR3 length: 14 residues. V lost 5 bases and J lost 3; bases outside the gene matches: 3. The CDR3 DNA follows: TGTGCCAGCAGTCCAACTAGCGGGAGCTACGAGCAGTACTTC. Translating gives CASSPTSGSYEQYF.

The chain is built from TRBV5-1 and TRBJ2-1; 13 bases agree with TRBD2. The length of the CDR3 is 16 residues. The junction had 1 base not matched to a gene; V was cut back by 4 bases and J by 0 bases. Germline loops: CDR1 SGHRS, CDR2 YFSETQ. The CDR3 nucleotides read TGCGCCAGCAGCAGGACTAGCGGGGGCTCCTACAATGAGCAGTTCTTC. This gives the protein CASSRTSGGSYNEQFF.

The chain joins TRBV27 to TRBJ2-7, with 7 nucleotides matching TRBD1. The CDR3 is made up of 13 amino acids. The junction had 5 bases not matched to a gene; V was cut back by 5 bases and J by 4 bases. Germline lookup yields CDR1 MNHEY and CDR2 SMNVEV (reference sequence). The CDR3 protein is CASSPGQTYEQYF. CDR3 DNA: TGTGCCAGCAGTCCGGGACAGACGTACGAGCAGTACTTC.

This clone was seen once. V is TRBV11-2 and J is TRBJ2-7; unclear D gene. V was clipped by 4 bases and J by 2 bases, with 18 bases between them. The CDR3 loop spans 16 amino acids. Germline CDR1 reads SGHAT; CDR2 reads FQNNGV. CDR3 coding DNA: TGTGCCAGCAGCTCTACCGTCCCTATGATTGCCTACGAGCAGTACTTC. Protein: CASSSTVPMIAYEQYF.